These 17 T cell receptor beta chains were all obtained from the same sample, sequenced in a study of identical twins. Each CDR3 protein is one row after TCRdb ran MiXCR on the 5' RACE reads. Of roughly 490,000 distinct CDR3 sequences in the sample, around an eighth are singletons; the top ten hold 0.98%. These same records also appear under a second study, on yellow fever vaccine responses in identical twins.

Sequencing was carried out using CD4+ T cells sorted from blood. The receptor set was obtained from a woman younger than 30 in good health.

This clonotype was counted many times. V usage is TRBV3-1 and J usage is TRBJ2-7, with TRBD2 as a possible D gene (6 bases). CDR1 LGHDT and CDR2 YNNKEL come from the germline V gene (reference sequence). Trimming stripped 4 bases from V and 2 bases from J, with 18 bases between. This CDR3 is 16 amino acids long. CDR3 residues: CASSPALGGETYEQYF. CDR3 nucleotide sequence: TGTGCCAGCAGCCCGGCCCTGGGCGGGGAAACCTACGAGCAGTACTTC.

V is TRBV20-1 and J is TRBJ2-5; a weak D match, TRBD2 (6 bases). The germline V gene encodes CDR1 DFQATT and CDR2 SNEGSKA (reference sequence). The CDR3 loop spans 15 amino acids. The V end lost 5 bases, the J end lost 2 bases, and 18 bases lay between the germline ends. The chain's CDR3 is CSAPASARGQETQYF. The CDR3 DNA reads as TGCAGTGCTCCCGCGAGTGCGCGGGGACAAGAGACCCAGTACTTC.

The chain has TRBV2 and TRBJ2-2; D ambiguous. Germline lookup yields CDR1 SNHLY and CDR2 FYNNEI. V dropped 6 bases and J dropped 6 bases, with 11 bases sitting between them. This CDR3 region has 13 residues. CDR3 nucleotide sequence: TGTGCCAGCAGCCGCGAGGAAGCCGGGGAGCTGTTTTTT. This gives the protein CASSREEAGELFF.

This clonotype has only a few counts. V and J are TRBV3-1 and TRBJ2-2; the match to TRBD2 covers 8 bases. Looked up from germline, CDR1 is LGHDT and CDR2 is YNNKEL (reference sequence). CDR3 length: 15 residues. The junction had 5 bases not matched to a gene; V was cut back by 6 bases and J by 2 bases. Written as DNA, the CDR3 is TGTGCCAGCAGTCGGACTAGCAGTAACACCGGGGAGCTGTTTTTT. Residues: CASSRTSSNTGELFF.

This rearrangement joins TRBV4-3 to TRBJ2-2; TRBD1 matches 7 bases. Per the germline V gene, CDR1 is LGHNA and CDR2 is YSLEER. CDR3 length equals 14 residues. With V trimmed by 2 bases and J by 4 bases, 1 base remained unmatched. The CDR3 protein is CASSQYRGTGELFF. The CDR3, as DNA: TGCGCCAGCAGCCAATACAGGGGCACCGGGGAGCTGTTTTTT.

This clonotype was found a few times. V usage is TRBV29-1 and J usage is TRBJ2-3; D remains unclear. Trimming left V 4 bases short and J 8 bases short, with 10 bases between. CDR3 length: 11 residues. Germline CDR1 reads SQVTM; CDR2 reads ANQGSEA. CDR3 coding DNA: TGCAGCGTTGTGTTACAGCCTACGCAGTATTTT. Translated: CSVVLQPTQYF.

This clonotype appeared many times. The V gene is TRBV29-1, the J gene TRBJ2-5; perhaps TRBD1 as D (6 bases). This CDR3 contains 12 residues. Germline V gene data show CDR1 as SQVTM and CDR2 as ANQGSEA. CDR3 coding DNA: TGCTCGATGCAGGGGACGAAAGAGACCCAGTACTTC. Its translation: CSMQGTKETQYF.

The CDR3 DNA reads TGTGCCAGCAGAGAACTTTACGAGCAGTACTTC. This sequence encodes CASRELYEQYF. This chain links TRBV25-1 with TRBJ2-7; D gene ambiguous. The CDR3 contains 11 residues. CDR1 is MGHDK and CDR2 is SYGVNS in the germline V gene. Trimming shortened V by 6 bases and J by 4 bases, and 7 bases separated the two germline ends.

This clonotype was picked up many times. J is TRBJ2-2 and V is TRBV6-1; 9 bases match TRBD1. The CDR3 is 14 amino acids. The trim removed 5 bases at V and 7 bases at J, leaving 5 bases unmatched. Per germline, CDR1 MNHNS and CDR2 SASEGT. The CDR3 is CASSMTGGDGELFF. CDR3 nucleotides: TGTGCCAGCAGTATGACAGGGGGTGACGGGGAGCTGTTTTTT.

The sample holds many counts of this clonotype. The chain is built from TRBV12-3 or TRBV12-4 and TRBJ2-7, with 10 bases matching TRBD1. The V and J ends lost 5 bases and 3 bases, in that order; junction bases with no gene match: 7. This CDR3 has 15 residues. The CDR3, as DNA: TGTGCCAGCAGTAAGACCGGGACAGGGGACTACGAGCAGTACTTC. Its protein is CASSKTGTGDYEQYF.

The chain employs TRBV7-8 and TRBJ2-1; D may match TRBD1 or TRBD2 (5 bases each). The V gene lost 5 bases and the J gene lost 6 bases, with 20 bases spanning the gap. The CDR3 has 16 amino acids. Germline CDR1 reads SGHVS; CDR2 reads FQNEAQ. The CDR3, as DNA: TGTGCCAGCAGCGGGTATCACGGGGCTAGTAGCAATGAGCAGTTCTTC. It encodes CASSGYHGASSNEQFF.

The chain combines TRBV11-3 with TRBJ2-3; D tentatively reads TRBD1 or TRBD2 (7 bases each). CDR3 length: 15 amino acids. Germline V gene sequence: CDR1 SGHNT, CDR2 YENEEA. Between the trimmed V and J ends, which lost 3 bases and 7 bases, there was a span of 17 bases. The CDR3 region has the DNA TGTGCCAGCAGCTTCAGGGGGGGGGCCTCGAATACGCAGTATTTT. Protein product: CASSFRGGASNTQYF. Looking up the rest from reference TRBV11-3 and TRBJ2-3 gives the full variable domain: EAGVVQSPRYKIIEKKQPVAFWCNPISGHNTLYWYLQNLGQGPELLIRYENEEAVDDSQLPKDRFSAERLKGVDSTLKIQPAELGDSAVYLCASSFRGGASNTQYFGPGTRLTVL.

V and J are TRBV20-1 and TRBJ2-3; TRBD2 matches at 12 bases. Germline CDR1 DFQATT, CDR2 SNEGSKA (reference sequence). CDR3 length equals 15 residues. V trimming: 3 bases; J trimming: 4 bases; junction bases outside the gene matches: 5. CDR3: CSASLAGGGPDTQYF. The CDR3 DNA reads as TGCAGTGCTAGTCTAGCGGGAGGGGGCCCAGATACGCAGTATTTT.

This clonotype was recorded a few times. The DNA for the CDR3 is TGCAGTGCTAGAACCTTCATCCTAGGCATCACCTACAATGAGCAGTTCTTC. This codes for CSARTFILGITYNEQFF. The rearrangement links TRBV20-1 to TRBJ2-1; no clear D. The CDR3 runs to 17 residues. The germline V gene encodes CDR1 DFQATT and CDR2 SNEGSKA (reference sequence). Trimming shortened V by 2 bases and J by 2 bases, and 19 bases separated the two germline ends.

The chain recombines TRBV9 with TRBJ2-1; 8 bases agree with TRBD2. The V segment lost 4 bases and the J segment 8 bases; nucleotides outside the gene matches: 5. The CDR3 is made up of 13 amino acids. CDR1 is SGDLS and CDR2 is YYNGEE in the germline V gene. In nucleotides, the CDR3 is TGTGCCAGCAGCCAGCGGGGGTCAGATGAGCAGTTCTTC. This translates into CASSQRGSDEQFF.

This clonotype was counted between two and nine times. The chain carries TRBV20-1 and TRBJ2-7; weak D call: TRBD2 (5 bases). The CDR3 sequence is 12 residues long. Between the trimmed V and J ends, which lost 7 bases and 2 bases, there was a span of 12 bases. CDR1 is DFQATT and CDR2 is SNEGSKA in the germline V gene (reference sequence). CDR3: CSGNGETYEQYF. The CDR3 region has the DNA TGCAGTGGTAACGGGGAAACCTACGAGCAGTACTTC.

This clonotype has a count of ten or more. The chain employs TRBV5-1 and TRBJ2-3; tentative D call: TRBD1 (5 bases). This CDR3 spans 12 amino acids. V was trimmed by 5 bases and J by 6 bases, leaving 10 bases between them. The germline V gene has CDR1 SGHRS and CDR2 YFSETQ. The CDR3 DNA follows: TGCGCCAGCAGGACAGAAGGGGATACGCAGTATTTT. Its protein is CASRTEGDTQYF. The full variable domain, its missing parts supplied by reference TRBV5-1 and TRBJ2-3, is KAGVTQTPRYLIKTRGQQVTLSCSPISGHRSVSWYQQTPGQGLQFLFEYFSETQRNKGNFPGRFSGRQFSNSRSEMNVSTLELGDSALYLCASRTEGDTQYFGPGTRLTVL.